The rows below give T cell receptor beta chains drawn from one sample of a study of blood T cell repertoires in COVID-19. The table came from immunoSEQ multiplex PCR; TCRdb's copy has only in-frame clones and leaves some out. This table holds 200,000 to 300,000 clones, 75% to 95% found once. The specimen sequenced was peripheral blood. The source is a person between 18 and 35 years old with COVID-19, enrolled during active disease. The CDR3 runs from the conserved cysteine through the conserved F or W. The D gene is left open where the match is weak. Clone size, where shown, is once, few, many, or a class for clones that have expanded.

TRBD2 | . | TRBJ2-1 | TRBV11-3 | TGTGCCAGCAGCTTGGGTGTGGCCGGTGGGACTAGCGGGAGCGATGAGCAGTTCTTC | CASSLGVAGGTSGSDEQFF
. | . | TRBJ2-1 | TRBV5-1 | TGCGCCAGCAGCATCAGTGCTAGCTCCTACAATGAGCAGTTCTTC | CASSISASSYNEQFF
TRBD1 | . | TRBJ2-1 | TRBV11-2 | TGTGCCAGCAGCACGGGACAGGCCTACAATGAGCAGTTCTTC | CASSTGQAYNEQFF
TRBD2 | . | TRBJ2-1 | TRBV5-4 | TGTGCCAGCAGCTTGGACGGCGGGAGGGTGAACAATGAGCAGTTCTTC | CASSLDGGRVNNEQFF
. | . | TRBJ1-5 | TRBV7-8 | TGTGCCAGCAGCCCCAGGGGTGGCAATCAGCCCCAGCATTTT | CASSPRGGNQPQHF
. | . | TRBJ2-7 | TRBV19 | TGTGCCAGTAGTATGGGGCTGAACTACGAGCAGTACTTC | CASSMGLNYEQYF
TRBD2 | . | TRBJ2-7 | TRBV19 | TGTGCCAGTAGTATAGCGGGAGGGTACGAGCAGTACTTC | CASSIAGGYEQYF
. | once | TRBJ1-5 | TRBV11-2 | TGTGCCAGCAGCTTAAGGGAAGGGGGGCCCCAGCATTTT | CASSLREGGPQHF
. | . | TRBJ1-4 | TRBV3-1/TRBV3-2 | TGTGCCAGCAGCCTATACAGAGCTAATGAAAAACTGTTTTTT | CASSLYRANEKLFF
. | . | TRBJ1-1 | TRBV24-1 | TGTGCCACCAGTTCCGGTGACACTGAAGCTTTCTTT | CATSSGDTEAFF
. | . | TRBJ1-3 | TRBV19 | TGTGCCAGTACGCGGGTCTCTGGAAACACCATATATTTT | CASTRVSGNTIYF
TRBD1 | few | TRBJ1-1 | TRBV7-9 | TGTGCCAGCAGCTTAATCCTTGGCAGGGGGCGGAACACTGAAGCTTTCTTT | CASSLILGRGRNTEAFF
. | few | TRBJ1-1 | TRBV2 | TGTGCCAGCAGCCGGACAGACCAAGCTTTCTTT | CASSRTDQAFF
TRBD1 | few | TRBJ2-5 | TRBV5-6 | TGTGCCAGCGGTAACAGGGGGCTGAGGGAGACCCAGTACTTC | CASGNRGLRETQYF
. | . | TRBJ1-2 | TRBV5-1 | TGCGCCAGCAGCTTGGACAGGTCGGGCTATGGCTACACCTTC | CASSLDRSGYGYTF
TRBD2 | once | TRBJ2-2 | TRBV4-3 | TGCGCCAGCAGCCAAGTATCGGGGGGGGCTGCCGGGGAGCTGTTTTTT | CASSQVSGGAAGELFF
TRBD2 | . | TRBJ2-1 | TRBV3-1/TRBV3-2 | TGTGCCAGCAGCCAAGAGTCCGGACGGGGGGGTATAGTGAAGCAGTTCTTC | CASSQESGRGGIVKQFF
TRBD2 | . | TRBJ2-7 | TRBV7-2 | TGTGCCAGCAGCATTACCTGGCGACTAGCGGGATCTTCCTACGAGCAGTACTTC | CASSITWRLAGSSYEQYF
TRBD2 | . | TRBJ2-4 | TRBV5-7 | TGTGCCAGCAGCTTTGTGCCGCGGGAGGGCGCGTCCAAAAACATTCAGTACTTC | CASSFVPREGASKNIQYF
. | . | TRBJ1-1 | TRBV18 | TGTGCCAGCTCACCACGTCAGGGGACTGAAGCTTTCTTT | CASSPRQGTEAFF
TRBD1 | . | TRBJ2-5 | TRBV24-1 | TGTGCCACCAGTGATTTTGACAGGGGGCTTTGGACCCAGTACTTC | CATSDFDRGLWTQYF
TRBD2 | . | TRBJ2-1 | TRBV6-6 | TGTGCCAGCAGTGGGACTAGCGGGAGGATCAATGAGCAGTTCTTC | CASSGTSGRINEQFF
TRBD1 | . | TRBJ2-7 | TRBV6-6 | TGTGCCAGCAGTCAATACTCGGACAGGGGGAGGTACGAGCAGTACTTC | CASSQYSDRGRYEQYF
. | . | TRBJ1-1 | TRBV5-8 | TGTGCCAGCAGCTTATTCAATCAGGGGAAGGCTGAAGCTTTCTTT | CASSLFNQGKAEAFF
TRBD1 | few | TRBJ1-3 | TRBV27 | TGTGCCAGCAGGGCCGGGACAGGGGAGGGCACCATATATTTT | CASRAGTGEGTIYF
. | . | TRBJ2-7 | TRBV12-2 | TGTGCAAGTCGCTTAGGCGGGGCGAGGAGCTCCTACGAGCAGTACTTC | CASRLGGARSSYEQYF